This passage covers 10 T cell receptor beta chains from one sample sequenced in a study of beta chain features in type 1 diabetes. The whole isolated RNA underwent reverse transcription, so sequencing captured expressed TCRB transcripts. Assay used: immunoSEQ multiplex PCR; TCRdb lists only in-frame clones, some missing. The sample has under 450,000 clones, about 15% seen once; the top ten hold less than 0.04%. What was sequenced was naive CD4+ T cells from blood. Source of these receptors: a man aged 30 to 39 in good health.

In its sample, this clone was seen a few times. This rearrangement joins TRBV4-2 to TRBJ1-2; 11 nucleotides agree with TRBD1. The CDR3 covers 18 residues. J lost 7 bases, V lost 0 bases, and 13 bases had no gene match. The germline CDR1 and CDR2 sequences are LGHNA and YNFKEQ. This CDR3 reads CASSQDNFRTGGVLGYTF. For the CDR3, the DNA is TGTGCCAGCAGCCAAGACAACTTCCGGACAGGGGGCGTTCTTGGCTACACCTTC.

The V call is TRBV18, the J call TRBJ2-5; 7 bases match TRBD1. Germline V gene lookup returns CDR1 KGHSH and CDR2 LQKENI. V lost 2 bases, J lost 1 base, and 1 base stayed unmatched. This CDR3 contains 14 residues. The CDR3 protein is CASSPRTGQETQYF. The CDR3, as DNA: TGTGCCAGCTCACCAAGGACAGGCCAAGAGACCCAGTACTTC.

This chain uses TRBV20-1 with TRBJ2-7, with unresolved D. CDR3 length: 11 residues. CDR1 is DFQATT and CDR2 is SNEGSKA in the germline V gene (reference sequence). Trimming took off 7 bases at V and 0 bases at J, with 7 bases between the two ends. This chain's CDR3 is CSGTSSYEQYF. DNA for the CDR3: TGCAGTGGTACGTCCTCCTACGAGCAGTACTTC.

This clone has more than one count but fewer than ten. The rearrangement links TRBV7-2 to TRBJ2-1; 15 nucleotides match TRBD2. This CDR3 has 15 residues. CDR1 and CDR2 (germline): SGHTA, FQGNSA. V was pared by 3 bases and J by 10 bases, with 4 bases of the junction left unmatched. The DNA for the CDR3 is TGTGCCAGCAGCTTGGGACTAGCGGGAGGAGTGGAGCAGTTCTTC. Its translation: CASSLGLAGGVEQFF. Full variable domain (outside the CDR3, taken from reference TRBV7-2 and TRBJ2-1): GAGVSQSPSNKVTEKGKDVELRCDPISGHTALYWYRQSLGQGLEFLIYFQGNSAPDKSGLPSDRFSAERTGGSVSTLTIQRTQQEDSAVYLCASSLGLAGGVEQFFGPGTRLTVL.

The chain has TRBV7-9 and TRBJ2-4; 7 positions match TRBD2. The CDR3 runs to 17 residues. V shed 5 bases, J shed 0 bases, and the junction held 10 bases outside the gene matches. The germline CDR1 and CDR2 sequences are SEHNR and FQNEAQ (reference sequence). CDR3 sequence (DNA): TGTGCCAGCAGCCCAGGGAGGGCGCGCACAGCCAAAAACATTCAGTACTTC. This sequence encodes CASSPGRARTAKNIQYF.

The chain links TRBV5-6 to TRBJ1-1; D possibly corresponds to TRBD1 (5 bases). V dropped 2 bases and J dropped 4 bases, with 9 bases sitting between them. This CDR3 is built from 13 residues. Germline V gene lookup returns CDR1 SGHDT and CDR2 YYEEEE. CDR3 in DNA: TGTGCCAGCAGCTTAAGGGGTGGCACTGAAGCTTTCTTT. Residues: CASSLRGGTEAFF. Full variable domain (remainder filled in from reference TRBV5-6 and TRBJ1-1): DAGVTQSPTHLIKTRGQQVTLRCSPKSGHDTVSWYQQALGQGPQFIFQYYEEEERQRGNFPDRFSGHQFPNYSSELNVNALLLGDSALYLCASSLRGGTEAFFGQGTRLTVV.

V is TRBV7-8 and J is TRBJ2-7; the D gene is possibly TRBD1 (6 bases). Trimming left V 3 bases short and J 3 bases short, with 12 bases between. This CDR3 contains 14 residues. Germline-derived CDR1 and CDR2 are SGHVS and FQNEAQ. The CDR3 sequence is CASSLGDTVYEQYF. In DNA form, the CDR3 reads TGTGCCAGCAGCTTGGGGGACACTGTCTACGAGCAGTACTTC.

This chain connects TRBV5-4 to TRBJ2-3, with 9 bases that match TRBD2. CDR1 and CDR2 (germline): SGHNT, YYREEE (reference sequence). This CDR3 region has 17 residues. Trimming at V came to 1 base and at J to 3 bases, leaving 9 bases not matched to a gene. CDR3 sequence: CASSLSPASGITDTQYF. CDR3 DNA sequence: TGTGCCAGCAGCTTGAGTCCGGCTAGCGGGATTACAGATACGCAGTATTTT.

This rearrangement joins TRBV4-1 to TRBJ1-1; TRBD1 might be the D (6 bases). The CDR3 consists of 13 residues. Per germline, CDR1 MGHRA and CDR2 YSYEKL. V lost 3 bases, J lost 8 bases, and 13 bases lay in between. The CDR3 bases are TGCGCCAGCAGCCATGACAGGTCGCCAGAAGCTTTCTTT. Translating it yields CASSHDRSPEAFF.

This clone was recorded a few times. The CDR3 nucleotides read TGTGCCAGCAGCCCAGGACAGGGGTCCTCTGGGGCCAACGTCCTGACTTTC. As protein: CASSPGQGSSGANVLTF. V gene TRBV9 combines with J gene TRBJ2-6; 9 nucleotides line up with TRBD1. Germline V gene sequence: CDR1 SGDLS, CDR2 YYNGEE. This CDR3 comprises 17 residues. V shed 4 bases, J shed 0 bases, and the junction held 5 bases outside the gene matches.